Listed below are T cell receptor beta chains from one sample, sequenced in a study of a mutant IDH1 vaccine in newly diagnosed glioma. Sequencing was performed with immunoSEQ multiplex PCR; in TCRdb, only in-frame clones are kept and a portion is missing. The repertoire consists of about 51,000 clones, with 70% to 80% occurring once and the leading ten covering 1.5% to 2%. The material was PBMCs, obtained from a glioma patient treated with radiotherapy, temozolomide or both. These receptors all stem from a woman aged 40 to 50 with glioma. CDR3s include the opening cysteine and the closing phenylalanine or tryptophan. The D gene is left open where the match is weak. Some rows have no size entry. The others give once, few or many, or a class for an expanded clone.

once	TRBV30	TRBJ1-1	NA	TGTGCCTGGAGTGGGGTAGGCACTGAAGCTTTCTTT	CAWSGVGTEAFF
NA	TRBV7-2	TRBJ2-7	NA	TGTGCCAGCAGCGAGGGACCCGTCTACGAGCAGTACTTC	CASSEGPVYEQYF
NA	TRBV7-2	TRBJ2-7	TRBD2	TGTGCCAGCAGTAAACAACTAGCGGGGGGGCGCTACGAGCAGTACTTC	CASSKQLAGGRYEQYF
NA	TRBV10-3	TRBJ2-4	TRBD1	TGTGCCATCAGATCCGGGACAGGGGTGAACATTCAGTACTTC	CAIRSGTGVNIQYF
NA	TRBV29-1	TRBJ1-2	NA	TGCAGCGCTTATGGCTACACCTTC	CSAYGYTF
NA	TRBV10-3	TRBJ1-2	NA	TGTGCCATCAGTGAGTTGGAGGGGTACTATGGCTACACCTTC	CAISELEGYYGYTF
NA	TRBV7-9	TRBJ2-3	TRBD1	TGTGCCAGCGACAGGGGTGGCACGCAGTATTTT	CASDRGGTQYF
NA	TRBV7-2	TRBJ2-7	TRBD1	TGTGCCAGCAGCTTAGCGGGACAGGGGGCTTCCTACGAGCAGTACTTC	CASSLAGQGASYEQYF
NA	TRBV4-3	TRBJ2-7	TRBD1	TGCGCCAGCAGCCAAGATCGCAGGGGGTACGAGCAGTACTTC	CASSQDRRGYEQYF
few	TRBV6-5	TRBJ1-5	TRBD1	TGTGCCAGCAGTTATCTTTCAGGGGGCGGTCAGCCCCAGCATTTT	CASSYLSGGGQPQHF
NA	TRBV7-9	TRBJ2-4	NA	TGTGCCAGCAGCCTTACCGCCGGACTAGCCAAAAACATTCAGTACTTC	CASSLTAGLAKNIQYF
few	TRBV29-1	TRBJ1-1	NA	TGCAGCACATACTTGAACACTGAAGCTTTCTTT	CSTYLNTEAFF
NA	TRBV27	TRBJ2-6	NA	TGTGCCAGCAGTTTATCGACGGGGAGGTACGGCTCTGGGGCCAACGTCCTGACTTTC	CASSLSTGRYGSGANVLTF
NA	TRBV9	TRBJ2-3	NA	TGTGCCAGCAGCGTCGGGACTTCTAGCACAGATACGCAGTATTTT	CASSVGTSSTDTQYF
once	TRBV7-2	TRBJ1-6	NA	TGTGCCAGCAGCCGAGGGGGGGCGAGAAATTCACCCCTCCACTTT	CASSRGGARNSPLHF
NA	TRBV4-3	TRBJ1-2	NA	TGCGCCAGCAGCCAGGTGCTTAGGGTCGAGGGGTATGGCTACACCTTC	CASSQVLRVEGYGYTF